This record covers a single TCR beta chain. Its cognate antigen has yet to be identified. No much larger clone is present one base from it, and per-base qualities are unavailable. This entry comes from a study of cytomegalovirus exposure and HLA in healthy donors (dated by TCRdb to the late 2010s). For context, the study as a whole: In an earlier analysis of 587 of the donors, approximately 260 Gb of sequence data and 100 million or so unique TCR beta sequences from about 180 million T cells were reported. Roughly 300 gigabases of sequencing data and around 85 million unique TCR sequences made up an early release that covered fewer than 650 HLA-typed donors. Among the roughly 400 genotyped donors, under 90% belonged to the genetic ancestry cluster associated with self-reported Caucasian donors. The study aimed to test whether signatures of past pathogen exposure could be identified by cataloging public T cell receptors. The T cell repertoires of under 700 subjects were profiled by immunosequencing and related to cytomegalovirus serostatus. A separate validation cohort of 100 to 150 different subjects was used in addition to the 666-subject first cohort. To predict cytomegalovirus infection status, the study combined high-throughput TCR immunosequencing, statistical association of individual TCRs with disease status, and machine learning. To study patterns of TCR occurrence, a later analysis re-analyzed previously published TCR beta repertoires from 650 to 750 donors and added high-resolution HLA genotyping. The later analysis used no new phenotypic data to find candidate immune exposures, relying instead on TCR beta sequences and their occurrence across donors. An earlier analysis of fewer than 750 of the donors used high-throughput TCR beta sequencing to judge whether each TCR beta V gene segment behaved as functional or pseudogenic. Donor age, sex, ethnicity and CMV serostatus were compiled alongside the repertoire data. Genome-wide SNP genotypes for about 55% of the roughly 670 donors were used in a later genetic analysis, which treated that subset as a discovery cohort. All discovery cohort repertoires had been generated using a single sequencing platform. HLA typing covered class I and class II loci at four-digit resolution. Typing coverage varied by locus: roughly 620-630 donors for A, B, C, DRB1 and DQB1; some 520 for DQA1; about 590 for DPA1; 450 to 480 for DPB1. Roughly five DR-DQ haplotypes were handled as single units for association and clustering, since linkage in the cohort was strong. On average, roughly 240,000 unique TCR beta nucleotide sequences were sequenced per donor among 398 genotyped donors of the cohort, with roughly 19% of those sequences being non-productive.

The cohort consisted of 666 healthy bone marrow donors. Cohort members were all nominally healthy when sampled, although unrecorded immune exposures were likely present. The donor was CMV seronegative and belonged to the group of over 350 seronegative cohort members. A peripheral blood sample was collected from each donor, and TCR beta sequencing was performed on peripheral blood mononuclear cells. The Qiagen DNeasy Blood Extraction Kit was used to extract genomic DNA from the blood cell samples. The library was prepared using the immunoSEQ multiplex PCR assay. A mixture of 60 forward primers for TCR Vbeta segments and 13 reverse primers for TCR Jbeta segments was used in the multiplex PCR. Amplification of the CDR3 region of rearranged TCR beta genes was performed with a multiplex PCR assay on genomic DNA. On the Illumina HiSeq System, the amplified TCR beta libraries were sequenced as 87-base-pair reads. On the study's bioinformatics: A later analysis tallied tens of millions of unique TCR beta chains across the approximately 670 repertoires, and approximately 9.9 million of those chains were shared by two or more donors. To remove PCR and sequencing errors, raw reads were error-corrected and collapsed into unique sequences using a nearest-neighbor algorithm that merged closely related sequences. Alignment of CDR3 sequences to IMGT reference sequences was used to assign V, D and J gene segments. Each retained sequence needed at least a six-nucleotide match to both a V gene segment and a J gene segment. A rearrangement was called productive if the CDR3 had no stop codons and remained in frame with V and J, and every other rearrangement was called non-productive. Following IMGT convention, CDR3 was defined as the stretch from the second conserved V-encoded cysteine to the conserved J-encoded phenylalanine. The earlier analysis of approximately 500 of the donors excluded sequences that lacked an unambiguous match to a single V gene segment. An earlier analysis of some 610 of the donors called V segments functional above 56.7% productive rearrangements and segregating when the between-donor standard deviation exceeded 5%. To diagnose cytomegalovirus status from the catalog of TCR beta chain sequences, a statistical classification framework was built. V and J gene assignment, in a later analysis, came from comparing TCR nucleotide sequences with IMGT/GENE-DB human TR gene sequences. A later analysis assigned CDR3 sequences and most-parsimonious VDJ recombination scenarios with the TCRdist pipeline. In a later analysis, each TCR beta chain was defined by its CDR3 amino acid sequence together with its V-gene family, and reads lacking a unique V-gene family were excluded. To address suspected cross-contamination and a sequencing artifact, a later analysis removed 450 to 700 highly shared, low-generation-probability nucleotide sequences. A later analysis calculated a clonal expansion index for each public chain from normalized within-repertoire ranks of inferred template counts. In a later analysis, generation probabilities were computed using a VDJ recombination model fitted to out-of-frame rearrangements, and the results were checked against IGoR. Hypergeometric tests were used in a later analysis to score TCR-TCR, TCR-HLA and TCR-CMV co-occurrence, with a repertoire-size bias correction applied to the TCR pairs. To estimate false discovery rates, a later analysis permuted the HLA or CMV assignments 20 times. A later analysis grouped co-occurring TCRs with DBSCAN, adding TCRdist sequence similarity when clustering within HLA-allele-positive subsets. For co-occurrence clustering, repertoires with fewer than 30,000 or more than 120,000 public chains were excluded, along with roughly 5 repertoires with anomalous nucleotide sharing. In its TCRdb copy, this immuneACCESS table keeps in-frame sequences only and misses some clones. Where compared with another copy, unresolved V genes explain less than half of these, and the others have no known cause. The V and J calls and clone size come from that table; D and trimming were worked out from the DNA. This sample has about 190,000 clones in its table, and approximately 81% of those were observed once. The ten largest clones capture around 0.25% of the sample.

The CDR3 covers 15 residues, taking in both the cysteine and the phenylalanine. Only CDR3 DNA is held: 45 bases, read in frame from base 1. Via the germline V gene, CDR1 is SNHLY and CDR2 FYNNEI. V loses 4 bases at its end and J loses 8 bases; junction bases beyond the gene matches: 7. General findings and caveats noted by the study authors: At a false discovery rate of 0.05, a later analysis linked under 20,000 TCR beta sequences to specific HLA alleles. Only TCR beta chains were sequenced in this cohort, and the absence of alpha or paired-chain data limited detectable features. Compared with equally common non-associated chains, HLA-associated TCR beta chains in a later analysis were more clonally expanded and had lower generation probabilities. The earlier analysis of approximately 540 of the donors excluded some 16 rarely observed V segments, including chromosome 9 orphons, because counts were too low. In a later analysis, TCR association rates were found to vary across HLA loci, with the most associated TCRs seen for DRB1 alleles and the fewest for HLA-C alleles. Correlated functional status among segregating V segments might be attributable to linkage disequilibrium, but an unknown experimental factor could not be ruled out. The authors suggested that the approach could potentially be extended to other disease states and immunological phenotypes. A total of some 180 TCR beta chains were listed by the study as associated with cytomegalovirus. CMV serostatus was the only immune exposure information available for the cohort. Because HLA typing was missing for some donors at each locus, association tests included only the typed subset. A further reported finding was that TCR beta sequences accurately predicted the HLA-A and HLA-B alleles for most subjects in the first cohort. Most TCR sequences were seen in very few donors, while some public TCRs were found in many individuals. An earlier analysis of approximately 570 of the donors showed that most TCR beta V segments appeared in productive rearrangements either about 87% or about 30% of the time, which broadly matched IMGT annotations. Sequencing depth was assumed to be roughly uniform across donors in the presence/absence analyses, though that assumption may not hold. A cluster of highly shared sequence variants was judged likely to be a technical artifact of the sequencing pipeline. When HLA alleles, especially DR and DQ, strongly co-occurred, attributing TCR associations to individual alleles was difficult. Some IMGT-functional V segments, including TRBV6-2 and TRBV6-3, could not be told apart with the 87-base-pair reads, so those segments were excluded. According to a later genetic analysis, donors in an Asian-associated ancestry cluster had fewer N-insertions in productive TCRs than the approximately 710-donor mean. Several of the top co-occurrence clusters appeared to be linked to parvovirus B19, influenza, CMV and Epstein-Barr virus, according to a later analysis. In a later analysis, most CMV-associated TCR beta chains were found to appear HLA-restricted, with HLA associations seemingly driven largely by CMV exposure. Cytomegalovirus status was reported to be diagnosed by the classifier with high specificity and sensitivity in both the original and validation cohorts. In vitro tests confirmed that a few of the cytomegalovirus-associated TCR beta chains recognize cytomegalovirus antigens. V-gene and J-gene trimming of TCR beta chains was associated with a missense DCLRE1C variant in a later genetic analysis, and the association was replicated in an independent cohort.

The rearranged segments are TRBV2 and TRBJ1-6, with 8 junctional bases fitting TRBD1. The source of this sequence is a boy aged 5-17 years in good health and CMV-seronegative. The sample taken for sequencing was PBMCs. CDR3 region: CASSGRGQGDSPLHF. The nucleotides are TGTGCCAGCAGTGGGAGAGGACAGGGAGATTCACCCCTCCACTTT.